Reported below is one TCR beta chain. What it binds is not known. Per the germline V gene, CDR1 is KGHSH and CDR2 is LQKENI. The CDR3 runs 17 residues. The data belong to a study of monozygotic twins with inflammatory bowel disease. A 6-nucleotide sample barcode was carried by the UMIs, which template switching added. TCRdb reanalyzed the 5' RACE reads and collapses them to one entry per CDR3 protein, without DNA. The sample table includes roughly 140,000 distinct CDR3 sequences. Study-wide results and limits: Researchers report that IBD patients shared fewer clonotypes with others than healthy twins, especially amid disease activity.

The chain joins TRBV18 to TRBJ2-3; TCRdb indicates TRBD1, and absent DNA this call remains unverified. The source is a human donor with ulcerative colitis or Crohn's disease, or a healthy co-twin of an affected twin (not recorded which). Sequencing was done on a sample of blood. CDR3 amino acids: CASSPRLAPTSTDTQYF.